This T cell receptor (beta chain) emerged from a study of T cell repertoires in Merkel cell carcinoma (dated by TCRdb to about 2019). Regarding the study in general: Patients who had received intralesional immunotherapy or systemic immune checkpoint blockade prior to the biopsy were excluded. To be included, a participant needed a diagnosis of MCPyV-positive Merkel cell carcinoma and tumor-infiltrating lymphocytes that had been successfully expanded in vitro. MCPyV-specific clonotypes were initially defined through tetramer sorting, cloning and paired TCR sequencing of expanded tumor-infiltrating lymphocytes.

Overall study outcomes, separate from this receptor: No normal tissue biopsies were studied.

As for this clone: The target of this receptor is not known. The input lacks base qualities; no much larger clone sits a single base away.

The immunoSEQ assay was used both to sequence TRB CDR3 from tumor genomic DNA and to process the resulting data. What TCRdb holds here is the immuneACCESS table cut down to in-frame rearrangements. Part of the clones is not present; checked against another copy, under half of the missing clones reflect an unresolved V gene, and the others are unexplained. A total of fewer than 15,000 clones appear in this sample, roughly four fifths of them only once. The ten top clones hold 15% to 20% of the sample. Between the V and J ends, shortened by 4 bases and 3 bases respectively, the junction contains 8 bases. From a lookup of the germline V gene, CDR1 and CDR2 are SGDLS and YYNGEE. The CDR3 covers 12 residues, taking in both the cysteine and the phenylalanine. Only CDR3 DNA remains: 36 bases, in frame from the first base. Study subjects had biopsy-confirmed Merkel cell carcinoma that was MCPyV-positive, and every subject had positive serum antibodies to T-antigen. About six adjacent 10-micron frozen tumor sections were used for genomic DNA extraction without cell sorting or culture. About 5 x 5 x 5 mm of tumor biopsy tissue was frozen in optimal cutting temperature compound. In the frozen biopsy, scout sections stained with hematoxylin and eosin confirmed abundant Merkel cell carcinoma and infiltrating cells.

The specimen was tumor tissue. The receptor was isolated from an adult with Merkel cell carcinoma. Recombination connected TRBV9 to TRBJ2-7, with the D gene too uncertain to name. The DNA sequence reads TGTGCCAGCAGCTCGAATGGCTACGAGCAGTACTTC. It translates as CASSSNGYEQYF.